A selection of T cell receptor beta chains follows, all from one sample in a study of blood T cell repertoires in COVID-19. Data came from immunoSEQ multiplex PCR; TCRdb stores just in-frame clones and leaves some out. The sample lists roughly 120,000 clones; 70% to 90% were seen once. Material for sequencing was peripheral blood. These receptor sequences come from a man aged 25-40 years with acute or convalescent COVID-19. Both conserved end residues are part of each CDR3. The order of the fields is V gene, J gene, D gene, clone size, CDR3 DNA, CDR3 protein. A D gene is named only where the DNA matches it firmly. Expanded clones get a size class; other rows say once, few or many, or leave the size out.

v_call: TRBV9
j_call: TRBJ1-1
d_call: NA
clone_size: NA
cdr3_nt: TGTGCCAGCAGCGTTCACCACGGGAACACTGAAGCTTTCTTT
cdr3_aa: CASSVHHGNTEAFF

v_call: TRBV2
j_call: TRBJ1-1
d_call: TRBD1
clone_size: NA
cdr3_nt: TGTGCCAGCAGTGCGGACAGGACCGAAGAAGCTTTCTTT
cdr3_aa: CASSADRTEEAFF

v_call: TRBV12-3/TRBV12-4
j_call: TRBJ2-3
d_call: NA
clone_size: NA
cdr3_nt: TGTGCCAACATAAGGGGGTTCACAGATACGCAGTATTTT
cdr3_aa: CANIRGFTDTQYF

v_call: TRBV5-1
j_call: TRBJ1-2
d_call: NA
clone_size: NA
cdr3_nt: TGCGCCAGCAGCTTGGATGCGGGGACGGCTGGCTACACCTTC
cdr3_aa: CASSLDAGTAGYTF

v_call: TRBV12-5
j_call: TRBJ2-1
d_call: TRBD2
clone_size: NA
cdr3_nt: TGTGCTAGTGGTTTCCCCACGGTCGCTAGCGGGGCCAGCTCCTACAATGAGCAGTTCTTC
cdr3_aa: CASGFPTVASGASSYNEQFF

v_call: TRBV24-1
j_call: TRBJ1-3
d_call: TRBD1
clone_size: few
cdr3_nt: TGTGCCACCAGTGACCCGCGGACAGGACGAGACTCTGGAAACACCATATATTTT
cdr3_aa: CATSDPRTGRDSGNTIYF

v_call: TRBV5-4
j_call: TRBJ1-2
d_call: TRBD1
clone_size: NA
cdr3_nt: TGTGCCAGCAGCTCGGAGGACAGGGGAGCCTATGGCTACACCTTC
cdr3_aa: CASSSEDRGAYGYTF

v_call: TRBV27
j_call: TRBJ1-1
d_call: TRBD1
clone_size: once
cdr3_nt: TGTGCCAGCAGTTTAGGGTGGGACAGGGGGAACACTGAAGCTTTCTTT
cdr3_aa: CASSLGWDRGNTEAFF

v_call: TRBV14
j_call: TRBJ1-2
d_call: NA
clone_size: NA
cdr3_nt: TGTGCCAGCAGCCCCCATGGACAGACTTTCTATGGCTACACCTTC
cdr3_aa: CASSPHGQTFYGYTF

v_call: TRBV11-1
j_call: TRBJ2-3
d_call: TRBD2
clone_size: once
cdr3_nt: TGTGCCAGCAGCTTCGAGCGGGGGGCCTTAGATACGCAGTATTTT
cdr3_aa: CASSFERGALDTQYF

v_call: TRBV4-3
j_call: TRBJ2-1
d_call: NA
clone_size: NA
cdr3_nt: TGCGCCAGCAGCCTTTATGAGTCTAGTCAGCAGTTATACAATGAGCAGTTCTTC
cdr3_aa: CASSLYESSQQLYNEQFF

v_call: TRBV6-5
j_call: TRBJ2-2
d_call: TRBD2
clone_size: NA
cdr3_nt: TGTGCCAGCAGGGGACTAGCGGTAGGGACCGGGGAGCTGTTTTTT
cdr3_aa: CASRGLAVGTGELFF

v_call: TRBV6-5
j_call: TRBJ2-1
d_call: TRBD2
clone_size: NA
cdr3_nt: TGTGCCAGCAGTCCCAGCGGGAGTTACAATGAGCAGTTCTTC
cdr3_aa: CASSPSGSYNEQFF

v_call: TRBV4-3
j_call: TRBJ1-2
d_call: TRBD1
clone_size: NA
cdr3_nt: TGCGCCAGCAGCCAAGCGGCCGACAGGGTAGGTGGCTACACCTTC
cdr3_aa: CASSQAADRVGGYTF

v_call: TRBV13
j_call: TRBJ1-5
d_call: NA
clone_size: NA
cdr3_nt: TGTGCCAGCAGCTTAGGCGGGGTTGGGAGCAATCAGCCCCAGCATTTT
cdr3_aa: CASSLGGVGSNQPQHF

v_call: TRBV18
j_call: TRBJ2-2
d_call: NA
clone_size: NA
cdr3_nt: TGTGCCAGCTCACCGGGGCGTGGGGGCCCCATGGACACCGGGGAGCTGTTTTTT
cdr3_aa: CASSPGRGGPMDTGELFF

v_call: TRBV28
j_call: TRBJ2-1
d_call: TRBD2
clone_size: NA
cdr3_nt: TGTGCCAGCAGTTTATCGTATTGGACTAGCGGGAGCTATGAGCAGTTCTTC
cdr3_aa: CASSLSYWTSGSYEQFF

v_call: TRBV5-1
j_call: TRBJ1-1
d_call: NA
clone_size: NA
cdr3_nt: TGCGCCAGCAGCTTATCGGGCGGGACTGAAGCTTTCTTT
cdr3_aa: CASSLSGGTEAFF

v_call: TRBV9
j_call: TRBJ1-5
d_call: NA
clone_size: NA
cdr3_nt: TGTGCCAGCAGCCAGGGGAGCAATCAGCCCCAGCATTTT
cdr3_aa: CASSQGSNQPQHF

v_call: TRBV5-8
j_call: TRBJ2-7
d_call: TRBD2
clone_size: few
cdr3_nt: TGTGCCAGCGACGGGACTAGCGGACCTTACGAGCAGTACTTC
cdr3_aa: CASDGTSGPYEQYF

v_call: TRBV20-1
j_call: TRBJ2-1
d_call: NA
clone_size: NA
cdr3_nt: TGCAGTGCTCACTACAATGAGCAGTTCTTC
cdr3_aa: CSAHYNEQFF

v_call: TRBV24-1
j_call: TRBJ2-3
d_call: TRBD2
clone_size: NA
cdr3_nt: TGTGCCACCAGTGGGGGGCTAGCGGGGGGTACAGATACGCAGTATTTT
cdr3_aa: CATSGGLAGGTDTQYF

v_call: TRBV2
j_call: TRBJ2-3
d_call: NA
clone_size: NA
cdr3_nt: TGTGCCAGCAGCTGGCACCCAGATACGCAGTATTTT
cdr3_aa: CASSWHPDTQYF

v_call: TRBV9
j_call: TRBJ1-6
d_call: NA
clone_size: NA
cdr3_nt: TGTGCCAGCAGCGTCCCGGGGTCCGCCCTCCACTTT
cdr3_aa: CASSVPGSALHF

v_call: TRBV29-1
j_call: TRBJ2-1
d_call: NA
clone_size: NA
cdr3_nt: TGCAGCGTTGGGGCGCAGGGAGGCTACAATGAGCAGTTCTTC
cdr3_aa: CSVGAQGGYNEQFF

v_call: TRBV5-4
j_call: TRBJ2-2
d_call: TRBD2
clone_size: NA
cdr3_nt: TGTGCCAGCAGCCTAGAATATAGCGGGGGGCCCACCGGGGAGCTGTTTTTT
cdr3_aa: CASSLEYSGGPTGELFF

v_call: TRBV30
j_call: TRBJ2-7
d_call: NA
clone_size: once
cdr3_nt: TGTGCCTGGAGTCTCAGGACAGCCCCCTACGAGCAGTACTTC
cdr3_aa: CAWSLRTAPYEQYF

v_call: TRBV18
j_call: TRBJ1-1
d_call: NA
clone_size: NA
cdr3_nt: TGTGCCAGCTCATACGACAGGTTTGAAGCTTTCTTT
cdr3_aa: CASSYDRFEAFF

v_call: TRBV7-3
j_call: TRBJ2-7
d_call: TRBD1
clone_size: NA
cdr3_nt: TGTGCCAGCAGTCCTTACCCGGGACAGGGGGCTGGCGAGCAGTACTTC
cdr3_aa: CASSPYPGQGAGEQYF